This TCR beta chain was retrieved from a study of healthy donors' naive CD4 and CD8 T cells (dated by TCRdb to the mid-2010s). General notes on the study: Donors were selected to cover three age groups (20-25, 40-50 and 60-70 years, roughly six each), with a mean age of roughly 47, and half of the donors were female. For TCR alpha, a new primer set covering all functional IMGT alpha gene variants was designed, and the rest of the protocol matched the beta-chain workflow. The study sequenced rearranged TCR alpha and beta chains from naive CD4+ and CD8+ T cells to test how TCR variation relates to lineage commitment. Peripheral blood mononuclear cells were collected from some 20 healthy, unrelated individuals. Donors were HLA-typed by sequencing at HLA-A, -B, -C, -DRB1, -DQB1 and -DPB1 using the SBTexcellerator protocol, an ABI3130xl analyzer and SBTengine software.

Sequencing instrument: 454 GS FLX Titanium. A previously published linear amplification protocol was used to build TCR libraries from around 460 ng of total RNA. The Roche/454 Genome Sequencer with Titanium chemistry was used for sequencing. Regarding the original processing steps: From roughly five of the healthy donors, a total of under 90,000 rearranged TCR alpha transcripts were sequenced. Duplicate transcripts were dropped, and unique TCR clonotypes were identified by the CDR3 junction according to IMGT nomenclature. In R 2.13.0, logistic regression modeled CD4 versus CD8 status on V and J genes, adjusting for donor effects, with Bonferroni correction for multiple testing. TCRdb reprocessing: public reads trimmed at Q25 with fastp, clones called with MiXCR, in-frame beta chains kept. All rows with the same CDR3 protein become a single entry with the most common DNA and genes. The V and J calls and clone size are TCRdb's, not the authors'. The sample table contains roughly 200,000 distinct CDR3 sequences; only one count was recorded for nearly 75% of them. Less than 2.5% of the sample rests with the top ten.

V loses 9 bases, J loses 0 bases, and the germline ends lie 14 bases apart. The CDR3 holds 15 amino acids from the cysteine to the phenylalanine. The DNA shown is the 45-base CDR3, in frame from base 1. For this clonotype: Which antigen it targets is not known. No per-base quality is available; no much larger clone lies one base away.

Cells with a CD4+CD8-CD45RO-CD45RA+ profile were isolated by FACS and defined as naive CD4+ T cells, and those with a CD8+CD4-CD45RA+CD27bright profile were defined as naive CD8+ T cells. Sorting used antibodies against CD4 (RPA-T4), CD8 (SK1), CD27 (O323), CD45RA (HI100) and CD45RO (UCHL1). What the research found in general, with its limitations: Most V and J gene segments were reportedly biased between naive CD4+ and CD8+ cells, consistently across donors and independent of HLA genotype. Because alpha and beta chains were sequenced in bulk and could not be paired, the effects of the two chains in combination were not assessed. Possible repertoire bias from homeostatic proliferation of naive T cells was not directly addressed. Taken together, V genes, J genes and CDR3 charge appeared to account for around 12% of the variance in CD4/CD8 propensity, mostly acting in an additive way. In both chains, CD4+ lineage was linked to a positively charged CDR3, whereas CD8+ lineage was linked to a negatively charged CDR3.

Specimen: naive CD4+ and CD8+ T cells sorted from blood, pooled from several donors. The label giving this sample's cell subset or site can be read as: FACS-sorted naive CD4+ (CD45RO-CD45RA+) and naive CD8+ (CD45RA+CD27bright) T cells. The sequence links TRBV12-3 or TRBV12-4 to TRBJ2-2; the D gene is possibly TRBD2, with 6 bases matching. This TCR was sampled from a pool of human donors in good health; the sample pools cells from several healthy donors. The CDR3 sequence is CASNPGETNTGELFF. The bases read TGTGCCAGTAACCCGGGGGAAACGAACACCGGGGAGCTGTTTTTT.